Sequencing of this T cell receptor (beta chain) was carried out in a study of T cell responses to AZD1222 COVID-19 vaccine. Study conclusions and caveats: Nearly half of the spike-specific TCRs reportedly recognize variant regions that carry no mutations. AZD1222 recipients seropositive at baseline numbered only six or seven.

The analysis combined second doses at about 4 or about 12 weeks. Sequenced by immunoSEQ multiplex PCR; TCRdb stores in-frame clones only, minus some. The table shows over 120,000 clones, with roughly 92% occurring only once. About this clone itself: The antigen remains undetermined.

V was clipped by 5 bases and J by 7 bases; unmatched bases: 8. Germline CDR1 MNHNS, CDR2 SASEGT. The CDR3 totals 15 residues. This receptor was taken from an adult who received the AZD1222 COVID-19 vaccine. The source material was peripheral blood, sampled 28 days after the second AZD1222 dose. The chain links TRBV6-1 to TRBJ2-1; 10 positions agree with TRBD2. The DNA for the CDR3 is TGTGCCAGCAGTAACCAGCGGGAGGGTACGAATGAGCAGTTCTTC. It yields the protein CASSNQREGTNEQFF.